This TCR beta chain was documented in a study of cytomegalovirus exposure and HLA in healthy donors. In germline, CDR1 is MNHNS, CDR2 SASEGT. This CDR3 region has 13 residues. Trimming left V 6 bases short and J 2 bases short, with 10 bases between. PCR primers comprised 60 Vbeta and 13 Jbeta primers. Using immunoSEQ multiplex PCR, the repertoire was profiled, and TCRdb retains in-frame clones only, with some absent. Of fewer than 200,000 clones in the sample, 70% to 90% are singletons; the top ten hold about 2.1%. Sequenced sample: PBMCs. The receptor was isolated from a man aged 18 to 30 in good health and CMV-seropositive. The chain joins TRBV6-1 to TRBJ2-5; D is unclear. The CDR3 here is CASRETLQETQYF. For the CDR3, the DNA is TGTGCCAGCAGGGAGACCTTACAAGAGACCCAGTACTTC.